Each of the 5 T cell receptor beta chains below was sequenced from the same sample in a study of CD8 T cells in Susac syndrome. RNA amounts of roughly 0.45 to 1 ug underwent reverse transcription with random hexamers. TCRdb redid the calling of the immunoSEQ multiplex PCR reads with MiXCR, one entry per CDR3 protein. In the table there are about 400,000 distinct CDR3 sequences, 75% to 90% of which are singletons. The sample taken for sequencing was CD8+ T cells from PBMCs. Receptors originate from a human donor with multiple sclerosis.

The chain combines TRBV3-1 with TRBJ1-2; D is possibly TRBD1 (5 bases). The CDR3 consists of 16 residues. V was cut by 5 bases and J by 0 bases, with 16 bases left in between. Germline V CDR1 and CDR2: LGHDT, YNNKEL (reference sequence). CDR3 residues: CASSTPGNEANYGYTF. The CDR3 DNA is TGTGCCAGCAGCACCCCAGGGAACGAAGCTAACTATGGCTACACCTTC.

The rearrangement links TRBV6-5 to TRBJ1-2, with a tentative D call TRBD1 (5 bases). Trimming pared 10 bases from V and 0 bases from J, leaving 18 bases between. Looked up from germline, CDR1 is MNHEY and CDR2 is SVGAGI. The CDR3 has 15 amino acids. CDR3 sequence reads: CATTWGRSTNYGYTF. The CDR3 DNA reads TGTGCCACCACCTGGGGCAGATCAACTAACTATGGCTACACCTTC.

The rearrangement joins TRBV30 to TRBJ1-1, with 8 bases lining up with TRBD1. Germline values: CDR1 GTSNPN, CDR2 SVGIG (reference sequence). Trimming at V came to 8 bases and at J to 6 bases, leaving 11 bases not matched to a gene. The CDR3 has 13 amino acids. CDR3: CARDIQGAAEAFF. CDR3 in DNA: TGTGCCCGCGACATTCAGGGGGCGGCTGAAGCTTTCTTT. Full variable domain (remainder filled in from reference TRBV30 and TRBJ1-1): SQTIHQWPATLVQPVGSPLSLECTVEGTSNPNLYWYRQAAGRGLQLLFYSVGIGQISSEVPQNLSASRPQDRQFILSSKKLLLSDSGFYLCARDIQGAAEAFFGQGTRLTVV.

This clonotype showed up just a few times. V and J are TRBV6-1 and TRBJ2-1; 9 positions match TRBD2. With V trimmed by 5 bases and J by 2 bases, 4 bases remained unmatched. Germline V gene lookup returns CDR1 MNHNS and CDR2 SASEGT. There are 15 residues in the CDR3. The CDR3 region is CASSRLAEAYNEQFF. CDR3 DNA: TGTGCCAGCAGTCGACTAGCGGAGGCCTACAATGAGCAGTTCTTC.

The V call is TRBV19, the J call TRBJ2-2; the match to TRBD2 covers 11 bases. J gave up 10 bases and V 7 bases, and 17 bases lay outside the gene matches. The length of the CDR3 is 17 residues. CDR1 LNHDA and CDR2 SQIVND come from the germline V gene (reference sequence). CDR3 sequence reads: CASTVYASGGPWAELFF. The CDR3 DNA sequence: TGTGCCAGTACCGTTTACGCTAGCGGGGGGCCATGGGCGGAGCTGTTTTTT. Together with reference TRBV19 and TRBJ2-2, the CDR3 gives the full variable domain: DGGITQSPKYLFRKEGQNVTLSCEQNLNHDAMYWYRQDPGQGLRLIYYSQIVNDFQKGDIAEGYSVSREKKESFPLTVTSAQKNPTAFYLCASTVYASGGPWAELFFGEGSRLTVL.